This is a list of T cell receptor beta chains from one sample in a study of blood T cell repertoires in COVID-19. The repertoire was sequenced with immunoSEQ multiplex PCR; TCRdb's copy has only in-frame clones and lacks some. The sample holds about 150,000 clones; about nine tenths are singletons and the top ten take about 4%. Sequencing was performed on PBMCs or T cells enriched from blood (not recorded which). These receptor sequences come from a woman aged 40 to 50 who had been exposed to COVID-19. The CDR3 runs from the conserved cysteine through the conserved F or W. The order of the fields is D gene, V gene, clone size, J gene, CDR3 DNA, CDR3 protein. D genes are given only for firm matches. Clone size, where shown, is once, few, many, or a class for clones that have expanded.

TRBD1	TRBV7-6	-	TRBJ1-5	TGTGCCAGCAGCTTAGGGACAGGGGGCAATCAGCCCCAGCATTTT	CASSLGTGGNQPQHF
-	TRBV25-1	-	TRBJ1-4	TGTGCCAGCAGTGAATCCGAAGGGGTCGGGGAAAAACTGTTTTTT	CASSESEGVGEKLFF
TRBD1	TRBV10-3	-	TRBJ1-2	TGTGCCATCAGCCCAAGACAGGGGACGGATGGCTACACCTTC	CAISPRQGTDGYTF
TRBD1	TRBV7-2	-	TRBJ2-1	TGTGCCAGCAGTCCCGGGACAGGGAGCTCCTACAATGAGCAGTTCTTC	CASSPGTGSSYNEQFF
TRBD2	TRBV6-2/TRBV6-3	-	TRBJ2-7	TGTGCCAGCAGTTACGCCTATTCAGCGGGAGCTTACGAGCAGTACTTC	CASSYAYSAGAYEQYF
TRBD1	TRBV5-1	few	TRBJ2-7	TGCGCCAGCAGAAAACAGGGGGACTCCTACGAGCAGTACTTC	CASRKQGDSYEQYF
TRBD2	TRBV5-4	-	TRBJ2-7	TGTGCCAGCAGCGCGCCGGGGGGTGAGCAGTACTTC	CASSAPGGEQYF
TRBD1	TRBV25-1	-	TRBJ2-7	TGTGCCAGCAGTGAATGGGACAGGGGCGAGCAGTACTTC	CASSEWDRGEQYF
TRBD1	TRBV5-1	-	TRBJ2-7	TGCGCCAGCAGCCCCGGGACAGGGGCATCCTACGAGCAGTACTTC	CASSPGTGASYEQYF
TRBD1	TRBV7-3	-	TRBJ1-2	TGTGCCAGCAGCCTTATGGGGACAGGGAGCGATGGCTACACCTTC	CASSLMGTGSDGYTF
-	TRBV7-2	-	TRBJ2-7	TGTGCCAGCAGCGGGGCCACCCTCGAGCAGTACTTC	CASSGATLEQYF
-	TRBV19	-	TRBJ2-1	TGTGCCATAAAGTGGGGCGCATCCTACAATGAGCAGTTCTTC	CAIKWGASYNEQFF
TRBD1	TRBV6-5	-	TRBJ1-6	TGTGCCAGCAGACGGGACAGGGAAAATTCACCCCTCCACTTT	CASRRDRENSPLHF
TRBD1	TRBV19	-	TRBJ1-6	TGTGCCAGTAGTATGGGGACAGCTAATTCACCCCTCCACTTT	CASSMGTANSPLHF
TRBD1	TRBV7-9	-	TRBJ2-3	TGTGCCAGCAGCCGACAGGGAACCACAGATACGCAGTATTTT	CASSRQGTTDTQYF
-	TRBV12-1	few	TRBJ1-1	TGTGCCAGCAGCCTTAGGGGGAGAGGTTACACTGAAGCTTTCTTT	CASSLRGRGYTEAFF
TRBD1	TRBV14	-	TRBJ1-2	TGTGCCAGCAGCCAGGCGACAGGGAATGGCTACACCTTC	CASSQATGNGYTF